The 20 T cell receptor beta chains below all came from one sample that was sequenced in a study of cytomegalovirus exposure and HLA in healthy donors. Primers included in the PCR were 60 Vbeta and 13 Jbeta primers. Profiling relied on immunoSEQ multiplex PCR, and the TCRdb table lists in-frame clones only, not all of them. The table has around 180,000 clones, roughly 80% seen once. Sequencing used PBMCs. These receptors originate from a male donor in good health and CMV-seronegative.

The rearrangement links TRBV6-1 to TRBJ2-7, with D maybe TRBD2 (6 bases). This CDR3 contains 15 residues. V shed 5 bases and J shed 3 bases, with 17 bases lying between them. The germline CDR1 and CDR2 sequences are MNHNS and SASEGT. CDR3 loop: CASSWSLGGVYEQYF. The CDR3 DNA reads as TGTGCCAGCAGTTGGAGTCTCGGCGGGGTCTACGAGCAGTACTTC.

The rearrangement uses TRBV6-6 and TRBJ2-5; 8 bases are a match to TRBD2. The CDR3 has 14 amino acids. Trimming at V came to 0 bases and at J to 6 bases, leaving 3 bases not matched to a gene. CDR1 is MNHNY, CDR2 SVGAGI, per germline (reference sequence). As DNA, the CDR3 is TGTGCCAGCAGTTACTCAGGACTAGCCAAGACCCAGTACTTC. Its protein is CASSYSGLAKTQYF.

CDR3 bases: TGTGCCAGTAGGGACAGACCGGCCTACAATGAGCAGTTCTTC. Translating it yields CASRDRPAYNEQFF. The chain combines TRBV19 with TRBJ2-1; weak D call: TRBD1 (6 bases). Trimming cost V 6 bases and J 2 bases, with 11 bases left between them. The CDR3 consists of 14 residues. Germline lookup yields CDR1 LNHDA and CDR2 SQIVND (reference sequence).

The sample holds a few counts of this clone. The chain is built from TRBV27 and TRBJ2-7, with D perhaps TRBD2 (5 bases). V lost 8 bases and J lost 5, with 37 bases in between. This CDR3 is 20 amino acids long. The germline gives CDR1 MNHEY, CDR2 SMNVEV (reference sequence). The DNA for the CDR3 is TGTGCCAGCCCCCAAGTGAGGACCGAACTGACGGGAAGGGTGAACCACGAGCAGTACTTC. It is translated as CASPQVRTELTGRVNHEQYF.

The chain recombines TRBV28 with TRBJ1-5; D is uncertain. This CDR3 region has 16 residues. V was cut by 4 bases and J by 0 bases, with 13 bases left in between. Germline assignment: CDR1 MDHEN and CDR2 SYDVKM. The CDR3: CASSSPAMNSNQPQHF. The CDR3 DNA reads TGTGCCAGCAGTTCCCCCGCGATGAATAGCAATCAGCCCCAGCATTTT.

The gene calls are TRBV5-4 and TRBJ2-3, with 10 nucleotides matching TRBD2. The CDR3 is made up of 15 amino acids. Germline trimming cut 4 bases from V and 2 bases from J; bases unmatched to any gene: 4. Germline-derived CDR1 and CDR2 are SGHNT and YYREEE (reference sequence). This CDR3 reads CASSRTSGTTDTQYF. The CDR3, as DNA: TGTGCCAGCAGCCGAACTAGCGGGACCACAGATACGCAGTATTTT.

This chain joins TRBV5-1 and TRBJ1-1; 10 bases are a match to TRBD1. The V gene's germline CDR1 is SGHRS and CDR2 YFSETQ. The CDR3 consists of 17 residues. Trimming cost V 0 bases and J 7 bases; bases outside gene matches: 12. CDR3 in amino acids: CASSLGQGADSAFEAFF. The CDR3 DNA reads TGCGCCAGCAGCTTGGGACAGGGGGCCGACTCCGCCTTTGAAGCTTTCTTT.

V usage is TRBV7-9 and J usage is TRBJ1-2; a weak D match, TRBD1 (6 bases). The length of the CDR3 is 15 residues. Germline V lookup: CDR1 SEHNR, CDR2 FQNEAQ (reference sequence). V was cut by 5 bases and J by 2 bases, with 15 bases left in between. DNA of the CDR3: TGTGCCAGCAGCAGTACAGGGTCCGGGAACTATGGCTACACCTTC. It is translated as CASSSTGSGNYGYTF.

The CDR3 here is CASSPLPSGGSGETQYF. CDR3 DNA sequence: TGTGCCAGCAGCCCCCTCCCTAGCGGGGGGTCCGGGGAGACCCAGTACTTC. The V gene is TRBV4-2, the J gene TRBJ2-5, with 11 bases that match TRBD2. The V and J ends lost 4 bases and 5 bases, in that order; junction bases with no gene match: 12. Per the germline V gene, CDR1 is LGHNA and CDR2 is YNFKEQ. This CDR3 is built from 17 residues.

J is TRBJ2-7 and V is TRBV5-1; perhaps TRBD1 as D (6 bases). In germline, CDR1 is SGHRS, CDR2 YFSETQ. The CDR3 covers 15 residues. Trimming took off 0 bases at V and 0 bases at J, with 10 bases between the two ends. The CDR3 is CASSLGTDSSYEQYF. The CDR3 coding sequence is TGCGCCAGCAGCTTGGGGACAGACAGCTCCTACGAGCAGTACTTC.

The chain employs TRBV7-9 and TRBJ2-1; TRBD1 aligns across 8 bases. Germline trimming cut 6 bases from V and 3 bases from J; bases unmatched to any gene: 4. This CDR3 is built from 14 residues. Germline CDR1 SEHNR, CDR2 FQNEAQ (reference sequence). The CDR3 sequence is CASRIGQGYNEQFF. The CDR3 DNA reads TGTGCCAGCAGAATAGGACAGGGCTACAATGAGCAGTTCTTC.

Comments on this clone: At one end, the junction sequence differs from germline, possibly due to a read error. The CDR3 here is CSSSLGGDPDTQYF. CDR3 nucleotide sequence: TGTTCCAGCAGCTTAGGCGGAGACCCAGATACGCAGTATTTT. The chain joins TRBV7-9 to TRBJ2-3; no firm D call. The germline gives CDR1 SEHNR, CDR2 FQNEAQ (reference sequence). The CDR3 is 14 residues long.

The chain employs TRBV5-1 and TRBJ1-4, with 8 bases that match TRBD1. Germline assignment: CDR1 SGHRS and CDR2 YFSETQ. V gave up 3 bases and J gave up 8 bases; unmatched junction bases: 9. The CDR3 has 15 residues. The CDR3 DNA is TGCGCCAGCAGCTCCGGGGACAGGTTTGAGGAAAAACTGTTTTTT. This encodes CASSSGDRFEEKLFF.

The J gene is TRBJ2-7, the V gene TRBV4-1, with D possibly matching TRBD1 (6 bases). This CDR3 region has 14 residues. The V gene lost 4 bases and the J gene lost 3 bases, with 13 bases spanning the gap. Germline lookup yields CDR1 MGHRA and CDR2 YSYEKL. CDR3 bases: TGCGCCAGCAGCCCGCGTCTAGGGGGCTACGAGCAGTACTTC. Translation gives CASSPRLGGYEQYF.

The V call is TRBV6-1, the J call TRBJ2-7; a weak D match, TRBD2 (5 bases). V was cut by 5 bases and J by 2 bases, with 10 bases left in between. CDR3 size: 13 residues. Germline CDR1 MNHNS, CDR2 SASEGT. The CDR3 region has the DNA TGTGCCAGCAGTCCTAGCCCCACCTACGAGCAGTACTTC. As protein: CASSPSPTYEQYF.

The rearrangement uses TRBV5-8 and TRBJ2-2; 8 bases are shared with TRBD1. V was clipped by 1 base and J by 7 bases; unmatched bases: 6. This CDR3 comprises 15 residues. Per the germline V gene, CDR1 is SGHTS and CDR2 is YDEGEE. The CDR3 loop reads CASSLQGAYGGELFF. The CDR3 nucleotides read TGTGCCAGCAGCTTGCAGGGGGCATACGGCGGGGAGCTGTTTTTT.

On this clone itself: One junction end does not reproduce the germline sequence, and a read error may be involved. The V gene is TRBV5-1, the J gene TRBJ1-2, with D maybe TRBD1 (5 bases). Germline-derived CDR1 and CDR2 are SGHRS and YFSETQ. The CDR3 consists of 16 residues. In DNA form, the CDR3 reads TGCGCCAGCAGCTTGGCCTCCAAGACAGATAACTATGGCTACCCCTTC. Translating gives CASSLASKTDNYGYPF.

The table lists this clone with a count of one. This sequence joins TRBV30 and TRBJ2-7; TRBD1 matches at 12 bases. Trimming removed 3 bases from V and 8 bases from J; junction bases left unmatched: 8. The CDR3 is 14 amino acids. The germline gives CDR1 GTSNPN, CDR2 SVGIG (reference sequence). CDR3 nucleotides: TGTGCCTGGAGCTCAGGGACAGGGGGCATTAAGCAGTACTTC. It encodes CAWSSGTGGIKQYF.

This clone was seen just once. This chain connects TRBV19 to TRBJ2-2, with TRBD1 matching over 8 bases. Germline CDR1 LNHDA, CDR2 SQIVND (reference sequence). This CDR3 region has 14 residues. With V trimmed by 5 bases and J by 4 bases, 3 bases remained unmatched. DNA for the CDR3: TGTGCCAGTAGTGTACAGGGGGGCACCGGGGAGCTGTTTTTT. This sequence encodes CASSVQGGTGELFF.

The chain carries TRBV25-1 and TRBJ2-1; 7 bases line up with TRBD2. The CDR3 loop spans 16 amino acids. Germline trimming cut 4 bases from V and 9 bases from J; bases unmatched to any gene: 15. The germline CDR1 and CDR2 sequences are MGHDK and SYGVNS. CDR3 DNA sequence: TGTGCCAGCAGTGGCCGAGGAGGCGGGAGTACAGTTGAGCAGTTCTTC. It is translated as CASSGRGGGSTVEQFF.